These 18 T cell receptor beta chains came from one sample sequenced in a study of T cells in localized non-small cell lung cancer. Only in-frame clones appear in the TCRdb table, and some are missing; sequencing was by immunoSEQ multiplex PCR. The sample lists about 40,000 clones, 81% occurring once. Sequencing used peripheral blood mononuclear cells, obtained before any cancer treatment. The receptors stem from a male donor aged 60 or over with stage II lung adenocarcinoma.

This chain connects TRBV7-2 to TRBJ2-7; 8 bases are shared with TRBD2. In germline, CDR1 is SGHTA, CDR2 FQGNSA. V dropped 1 base and J dropped 0; count of bases not matched to a gene: 2. The length of the CDR3 is 15 residues. CDR3: CASSLVLAASYEQYF. In DNA form, the CDR3 reads TGTGCCAGCAGCTTAGTACTAGCGGCCTCCTACGAGCAGTACTTC.

V is TRBV6-5 and J is TRBJ1-2; 7 bases map to TRBD1. The V gene's germline CDR1 is MNHEY and CDR2 SVGAGI. This CDR3 has 15 amino acids. V lost 4 bases, J lost 4 bases, and 9 bases stayed unmatched. CDR3 in DNA: TGTGCCAGCAGTTCGGGCCCCGGGACAGTCTATGGCTACACCTTC. Protein product: CASSSGPGTVYGYTF.

This clone was picked up one time. This chain links TRBV5-1 with TRBJ1-1; D uncertain. This CDR3 has 13 residues. Trimming removed 5 bases from V and 4 bases from J, with 12 bases in between. Germline assignment: CDR1 SGHRS and CDR2 YFSETQ. The CDR3 loop is CASRHGTGTEAFF. The CDR3 bases are TGCGCCAGCAGGCACGGTACGGGCACTGAAGCTTTCTTT.

V usage is TRBV10-3 and J usage is TRBJ2-1, with D possibly being TRBD2 (7 bases). V was cut by 8 bases and J by 8 bases, with 16 bases left in between. This CDR3 comprises 13 residues. Germline V gene data show CDR1 as ENHRY and CDR2 as SYGVKD. The CDR3 loop reads CAISRGGTYEQFF. DNA for the CDR3: TGTGCCATCTCGAGGGGGGGCACGTATGAGCAGTTCTTC.

The chain joins TRBV28 to TRBJ2-7; TRBD1 might be the D (8 bases). V was trimmed by 4 bases and J by 9 bases, leaving 13 bases between them. CDR3 length: 12 residues. Per germline, CDR1 MDHEN and CDR2 SYDVKM. CDR3: CASSSTGGAQYF. CDR3 nucleotide sequence: TGTGCCAGCAGTTCCACAGGGGGGGCGCAGTACTTC.

The chain links TRBV30 to TRBJ1-4; no definite D call. V dropped 6 bases and J dropped 4 bases, with 18 bases sitting between them. CDR3 length equals 15 residues. Germline-derived CDR1 and CDR2 are GTSNPN and SVGIG (reference sequence). This chain's CDR3 is CACPGGEGFNEKLFF. Written as DNA, the CDR3 is TGTGCCTGCCCGGGTGGGGAAGGCTTTAATGAAAAACTGTTTTTT.

This sequence joins TRBV30 and TRBJ2-1, with 10 positions matching TRBD2. J lost 4 bases, V lost 1 base, and 4 bases had no gene match. CDR1 is GTSNPN, CDR2 SVGIG, per germline (reference sequence). This CDR3 spans 15 amino acids. The CDR3 DNA is TGTGCCTGGAGTGCCTGGACTAGCGGATACAATGAGCAGTTCTTC. Translation: CAWSAWTSGYNEQFF.

This rearrangement joins TRBV4-3 to TRBJ2-6; D is possibly TRBD1 (5 bases). Trimming cost V 0 bases and J 1 base, with 10 bases left between them. Germline CDR1 and CDR2: LGHNA and YSLEER. The CDR3 extends over 17 amino acids. CDR3 protein: CASSQDLGDSGANVLTF. CDR3 DNA: TGCGCCAGCAGCCAAGACCTAGGGGATTCTGGGGCCAACGTCCTGACTTTC.

The chain has TRBV30 and TRBJ1-1; D gene unclear. Trimming removed 3 bases from V and 3 bases from J, with 8 bases in between. The CDR3 runs to 12 residues. Looked up from germline, CDR1 is GTSNPN and CDR2 is SVGIG (reference sequence). The CDR3 sequence: CAWRRRDTEAFF. Written as DNA, the CDR3 is TGTGCCTGGAGGAGGAGGGACACTGAAGCTTTCTTT.

CDR3 in DNA: TGTGCCAGCAGCTTTTTCCTCGGGACGGAATATGGCTACACCTTC. It is translated as CASSFFLGTEYGYTF. The chain links TRBV5-4 to TRBJ1-2; weak D call: TRBD1 (5 bases). CDR1 and CDR2 from the germline V gene are SGHNT and YYREEE (reference sequence). This CDR3 is 15 amino acids long. Trimming removed 2 bases at V and 5 bases at J, with 16 bases between. Together with reference TRBV5-4 and TRBJ1-2, the CDR3 gives the full variable domain: ETGVTQSPTHLIKTRGQQVTLRCSSQSGHNTVSWYQQALGQGPQFIFQYYREEENGRGNFPPRFSGLQFPNYSSELNVNALELDDSALYLCASSFFLGTEYGYTFGSGTRLTVV.

The sample holds a few counts of this clone. V gene TRBV11-3 combines with J gene TRBJ2-2; D gene ambiguous. V lost 1 base, J lost 4 bases, and 4 bases lay in between. Germline loops: CDR1 SGHNT, CDR2 YENEEA. The CDR3 sequence is 13 residues long. CDR3 loop: CASSLALTGELFF. The CDR3 DNA follows: TGTGCCAGCAGCTTAGCACTCACCGGGGAGCTGTTTTTT.

For the CDR3, the DNA is TGTGCCAGCAGCCCCAGTGCGGGACAGGGTACGCAGTATTTT. Translated, it gives CASSPSAGQGTQYF. The rearrangement links TRBV7-2 to TRBJ2-3, with TRBD1 identical over 9 bases. In germline, CDR1 is SGHTA, CDR2 FQGNSA. This CDR3 spans 14 amino acids. With 5 bases clipped from V and 8 bases from J, the junction kept 8 bases outside the gene matches.

V and J are TRBV4-3 and TRBJ2-7; D perhaps matches TRBD2 (6 bases). Between the trimmed V and J ends, which lost 0 bases and 2 bases, there was a span of 11 bases. There are 15 residues in the CDR3. Germline CDR1 is LGHNA and CDR2 is YSLEER. This CDR3 reads CASSQDLAWAYEQYF. The CDR3 nucleotides read TGCGCCAGCAGCCAAGATCTAGCGTGGGCCTACGAGCAGTACTTC.

The gene calls are TRBV10-3 and TRBJ1-5; possible D gene TRBD1, 5 bases. Germline V CDR1 and CDR2: ENHRY, SYGVKD. V lost 5 bases and J lost 4, with 18 bases in between. CDR3 length equals 16 residues. The CDR3 coding sequence is TGTGCCATCAGTTCTACCGGGGGGACCGGAAATCAGCCCCAGCATTTT. Translation: CAISSTGGTGNQPQHF.

This chain uses TRBV7-9 with TRBJ2-7, with 7 bases lining up with TRBD1. The CDR3 loop spans 12 amino acids. Germline V gives CDR1 SEHNR, CDR2 FQNEAQ (reference sequence). V gave up 5 bases and J gave up 6 bases; unmatched junction bases: 4. CDR3: CASSLAGGEQYF. CDR3 DNA sequence: TGTGCCAGCAGCCTTGCAGGGGGCGAGCAGTACTTC.

This clone was detected only a few times. This rearrangement joins TRBV19 to TRBJ1-6, with 8 bases aligning to TRBD1. Germline V gives CDR1 LNHDA, CDR2 SQIVND (reference sequence). The junction had 9 bases not matched to a gene; V was cut back by 7 bases and J by 10 bases. CDR3 length: 14 residues. CDR3 residues: CASTAGGASSPLHF. In DNA, the CDR3 is TGTGCCAGTACGGCAGGGGGCGCCTCATCACCCCTCCACTTT.

This clone was counted between two and nine times. The rearrangement joins TRBV5-4 to TRBJ2-1; possibly TRBD2 for D (6 bases). Trimming shortened V by 5 bases and J by 3 bases, and 9 bases separated the two germline ends. Per germline, CDR1 SGHNT and CDR2 YYREEE (reference sequence). This CDR3 has 13 residues. CDR3 region: CASRGTFYNEQFF. The CDR3 DNA is TGTGCCAGCAGAGGGACTTTCTACAATGAGCAGTTCTTC.

The chain is built from TRBV7-6 and TRBJ2-5, with 12 bases matching TRBD2. With 5 bases clipped from V and 3 bases from J, the junction kept 1 base outside the gene matches. The CDR3 loop spans 14 amino acids. Germline loops: CDR1 SGHVS, CDR2 FNYEAQ. The CDR3 here is CASSPSGREETQYF. CDR3 coding DNA: TGTGCCAGCAGCCCTAGCGGGAGGGAAGAGACCCAGTACTTC. Looking up the rest from reference TRBV7-6 and TRBJ2-5 gives the full variable domain: GAGVSQSPRYKVTKRGQDVALRCDPISGHVSLYWYRQALGQGPEFLTYFNYEAQQDKSGLPNDRFSAERPEGSISTLTIQRTEQRDSAMYRCASSPSGREETQYFGPGTRLLVL.